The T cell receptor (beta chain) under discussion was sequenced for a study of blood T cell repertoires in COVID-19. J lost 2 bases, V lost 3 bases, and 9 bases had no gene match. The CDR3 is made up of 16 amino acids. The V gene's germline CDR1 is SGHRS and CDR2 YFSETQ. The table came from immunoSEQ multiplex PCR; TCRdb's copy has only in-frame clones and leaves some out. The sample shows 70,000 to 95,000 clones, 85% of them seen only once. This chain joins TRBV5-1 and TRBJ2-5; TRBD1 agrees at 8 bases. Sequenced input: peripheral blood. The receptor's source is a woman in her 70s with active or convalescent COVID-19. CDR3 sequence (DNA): TGCGCCAGCAGCTACCAGGGGGCCGCACCTCAAGAGACCCAGTACTTC. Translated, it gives CASSYQGAAPQETQYF.